In its sample, the clone carrying this TCR beta chain was seen once. The sample originates from a study of shared clonotypes between healthy human individuals. Germline V gives CDR1 SGHTA, CDR2 FQGNSA. After removal of 2 bases from V and 9 bases from J, the junction contained 9 bases not matched to a gene. This CDR3 has 16 residues. Here immunoSEQ multiplex PCR was the method, and the copy in TCRdb shows in-frame clones only, minus some. The sample consists of 800,000 to 1,200,000 clones, approximately 80% of them appearing once. This TCR was sampled from a man aged 18 to 29 in good health. Some clones in this sample may be carry-over from other donors' samples. Sequenced material: memory CD4+ T cells from PBMCs. Indicated subset: CD45RA-negative fraction. The chain links TRBV7-2 to TRBJ2-5; 13 bases are a match to TRBD2. DNA of the CDR3: TGTGCCAGCAGCTTAAAACTAGCGGGAGGGGTCTCGGCCCAGTACTTC. It is translated as CASSLKLAGGVSAQYF.